This is a list of T cell receptor beta chains from one sample in a study of CD8 T cells in ankylosing spondylitis. MiXCR was run by TCRdb on the 5' RACE reads, yielding one entry per CDR3 protein. There are 39,000 or so distinct CDR3 sequences in the sample; about a tenth occur only once, and about a sixth lies in the top ten. Sequencing was performed on blood, either unsorted or a sorted T cell fraction (not recorded which). The receptor source for this set is a male donor with ankylosing spondylitis or in good health (not recorded which). The CDR3 runs from the conserved cysteine through the conserved F or W. Fields, in order: CDR3 length, J gene, clone size, V gene, CDR3 protein. Expanded clones are given a class, and other clones once, few, many or no size at all.

len: 19; j_gene: TRBJ2-6; abundance: many; v_gene: TRBV5-1; CDR3aa: CASRRGGQGASSGANVLTF
len: 16; j_gene: TRBJ2-7; abundance: many; v_gene: TRBV5-1; CDR3aa: CASSPAGRTSSYEQYF
len: 15; j_gene: TRBJ2-1; abundance: many; v_gene: TRBV5-1; CDR3aa: CASSLTDREGNEQFF
len: 15; j_gene: TRBJ2-1; abundance: many; v_gene: TRBV4-1; CDR3aa: CASSPGLADYNEQFF
len: 14; j_gene: TRBJ2-5; abundance: NA; v_gene: TRBV7-6; CDR3aa: CASRGTSGGETQYF
len: 11; j_gene: TRBJ2-1; abundance: many; v_gene: TRBV27; CDR3aa: CASSFYGEQFF
len: 15; j_gene: TRBJ2-1; abundance: many; v_gene: TRBV11-2; CDR3aa: CASSNGLAVYNEQFF
len: 15; j_gene: TRBJ2-2; abundance: many; v_gene: TRBV7-9; CDR3aa: CASSFGTSHTGELFF
len: 13; j_gene: TRBJ1-4; abundance: few; v_gene: TRBV29-1; CDR3aa: CSTRDRANEKLFF
len: 16; j_gene: TRBJ1-4; abundance: many; v_gene: TRBV3-1; CDR3aa: CASSQEGTATNEKLFF
len: 13; j_gene: TRBJ1-2; abundance: many; v_gene: TRBV6-6; CDR3aa: CASSPVTDYGYTF
len: 14; j_gene: TRBJ2-5; abundance: many; v_gene: TRBV5-1; CDR3aa: CASSIQTGRETQYF
len: 15; j_gene: TRBJ2-1; abundance: NA; v_gene: TRBV5-4; CDR3aa: CASSPRSRGTNEQFF
len: 15; j_gene: TRBJ2-3; abundance: many; v_gene: TRBV28; CDR3aa: CASSLGTIRRDTQYF
len: 13; j_gene: TRBJ1-2; abundance: many; v_gene: TRBV4-2; CDR3aa: CASSPGGQTLNTF
len: 15; j_gene: TRBJ1-1; abundance: many; v_gene: TRBV27; CDR3aa: CASKNGGILNTEAFF
len: 15; j_gene: TRBJ2-3; abundance: many; v_gene: TRBV29-1; CDR3aa: CSVERVGAIVDTQYF
len: 15; j_gene: TRBJ2-1; abundance: many; v_gene: TRBV12-3/TRBV12-4; CDR3aa: CASAWLAGSYNEQFF
len: 16; j_gene: TRBJ2-1; abundance: few; v_gene: TRBV11-3; CDR3aa: CASSLGGGRYHNEQFF
len: 17; j_gene: TRBJ1-4; abundance: NA; v_gene: TRBV3-1; CDR3aa: CASSQTWSRGPGEKLFF
len: 15; j_gene: TRBJ2-3; abundance: NA; v_gene: TRBV7-2; CDR3aa: CASSLKGRLTDTQYF
len: 16; j_gene: TRBJ2-7; abundance: many; v_gene: TRBV29-1; CDR3aa: CSVSGTSGKSSYEQYF
len: 13; j_gene: TRBJ1-2; abundance: few; v_gene: TRBV7-2; CDR3aa: CASSLYSGYGYTF
len: 15; j_gene: TRBJ2-7; abundance: many; v_gene: TRBV11-2; CDR3aa: CASSLGTSGSYEQYF
len: 14; j_gene: TRBJ2-1; abundance: many; v_gene: TRBV6-2/TRBV6-3; CDR3aa: CASSKGLSYNEQFF
len: 17; j_gene: TRBJ2-7; abundance: many; v_gene: TRBV4-1; CDR3aa: CASSQDEQVGMVYEQYF
len: 13; j_gene: TRBJ2-5; abundance: many; v_gene: TRBV3-1; CDR3aa: CASSPFLWETQYF
len: 14; j_gene: TRBJ1-5; abundance: many; v_gene: TRBV28; CDR3aa: CASSTGGHIQPQHF
len: 14; j_gene: TRBJ1-1; abundance: many; v_gene: TRBV6-1; CDR3aa: CASTQGIMNTEAFF
len: 15; j_gene: TRBJ2-1; abundance: many; v_gene: TRBV12-3/TRBV12-4; CDR3aa: CASSLAGGARNEQFF
len: 13; j_gene: TRBJ2-5; abundance: once; v_gene: TRBV5-1; CDR3aa: CASSSGGLETQYF
len: 12; j_gene: TRBJ2-7; abundance: medium-sized; v_gene: TRBV28; CDR3aa: CASSLSGNEQYF
len: 13; j_gene: TRBJ2-1; abundance: many; v_gene: TRBV29-1; CDR3aa: CSVRGQGGNEQFF
len: 17; j_gene: TRBJ2-2; abundance: many; v_gene: TRBV6-1; CDR3aa: CASSARLAPANTGELFF
len: 14; j_gene: TRBJ1-5; abundance: NA; v_gene: TRBV5-8; CDR3aa: CASSNRGSNQPQHF
len: 17; j_gene: TRBJ2-4; abundance: many; v_gene: TRBV11-2; CDR3aa: CASSFRGGQGAKNIQYF
len: 13; j_gene: TRBJ2-3; abundance: many; v_gene: TRBV15; CDR3aa: CATSTGAWDTQYF
len: 17; j_gene: TRBJ2-3; abundance: many; v_gene: TRBV6-1; CDR3aa: CASSPKRSGSRADTQYF
len: 13; j_gene: TRBJ2-1; abundance: many; v_gene: TRBV5-1; CDR3aa: CASSSTPQVEQFF
len: 16; j_gene: TRBJ2-7; abundance: few; v_gene: TRBV21-1; CDR3aa: CASSKAPRDVSYEQYF
len: 19; j_gene: TRBJ2-1; abundance: many; v_gene: TRBV20-1; CDR3aa: CSARGDTSGRAYSYNEQFF
len: 15; j_gene: TRBJ2-2; abundance: many; v_gene: TRBV18; CDR3aa: CASSPGTRGTGELFF
len: 13; j_gene: TRBJ2-7; abundance: many; v_gene: TRBV25-1; CDR3aa: CASSPAARDEQYF
len: 15; j_gene: TRBJ2-7; abundance: few; v_gene: TRBV19; CDR3aa: CASSIGGTASNEQYF
len: 16; j_gene: TRBJ2-7; abundance: few; v_gene: TRBV27; CDR3aa: CASSRGWREKAYEQYF
len: 14; j_gene: TRBJ1-1; abundance: many; v_gene: TRBV20-1; CDR3aa: CSASTQKGNTEAFF
len: 12; j_gene: TRBJ2-1; abundance: many; v_gene: TRBV7-3; CDR3aa: CASSSWDNEQFF
len: 15; j_gene: TRBJ2-7; abundance: many; v_gene: TRBV6-2/TRBV6-3; CDR3aa: CASSYFPGVTYEQYF
len: 15; j_gene: TRBJ1-5; abundance: many; v_gene: TRBV4-3; CDR3aa: CASSQDGDNNQPQHF
len: 15; j_gene: TRBJ2-5; abundance: NA; v_gene: TRBV18; CDR3aa: CASSPPDRIQETQYF
len: 14; j_gene: TRBJ2-1; abundance: many; v_gene: TRBV25-1; CDR3aa: CASSPPGVYNEQFF
len: 14; j_gene: TRBJ1-1; abundance: many; v_gene: TRBV7-9; CDR3aa: CASSPLGGGTEAFF
len: 15; j_gene: TRBJ2-1; abundance: many; v_gene: TRBV4-1; CDR3aa: CASSQGTGPYNEQFF
len: 12; j_gene: TRBJ2-6; abundance: many; v_gene: TRBV7-2; CDR3aa: CASLVGANVLTF
len: 13; j_gene: TRBJ2-7; abundance: many; v_gene: TRBV7-9; CDR3aa: CASSPGRSYEQYF
len: 11; j_gene: TRBJ1-1; abundance: many; v_gene: TRBV6-2/TRBV6-3; CDR3aa: CASSRHTEAFF
len: 12; j_gene: TRBJ1-2; abundance: few; v_gene: TRBV6-2/TRBV6-3; CDR3aa: CASTLPSPGYTF
len: 15; j_gene: TRBJ2-7; abundance: NA; v_gene: TRBV9; CDR3aa: CASSQRTSGFNEQYF
len: 14; j_gene: TRBJ2-5; abundance: few; v_gene: TRBV20-1; CDR3aa: CSARVQTNKETQYF